These 23 T cell receptor beta chains were all obtained from the same sample, sequenced in a study of T cells in Graves' hyperthyroidism and ophthalmopathy. Amplified regions were TCR beta CDR3 sequences from RNA transcripts. Initially, a first-round RT-PCR of the TCR CDR3 employed the HTBI primer set. TCRdb re-called the multiplex PCR reads with MiXCR, one entry per CDR3 protein. This sample has 700,000 or so distinct CDR3 sequences; 16% occur once, and the top ten carry around 7.7%. The sample was blood. The origin of the receptors is a man aged 18 to 29 with Graves' hyperthyroidism.

The chain links TRBV25-1 to TRBJ2-1; TRBD1 aligns across 11 bases. The CDR3 has 19 residues. After removal of 6 bases from V and 3 bases from J, the junction contained 16 bases not matched to a gene. Germline loops: CDR1 MGHDK, CDR2 SYGVNS. The CDR3 DNA follows: TGTGCCAGCAGGACAGAGGACAGGGGGCGGCTAGCGGACTACAATGAGCAGTTCTTC. It specifies CASRTEDRGRLADYNEQFF. Combining the CDR3 with reference TRBV25-1 and TRBJ2-1 gives the whole variable domain EADIYQTPRYLVIGTGKKITLECSQTMGHDKMYWYQQDPGMELHLIHYSYGVNSTEKGDLSSESTVSRIRTEHFPLTLESARPSHTSQYLCASRTEDRGRLADYNEQFFGPGTRLTVL.

This sequence joins TRBV27 and TRBJ2-3; maybe TRBD2 (7 bases). Trimming took off 7 bases at V and 13 bases at J, with 18 bases between the two ends. CDR1 is MNHEY and CDR2 is SMNVEV in the germline V gene (reference sequence). The CDR3 spans 12 residues. As DNA, the CDR3 is TGTGCCAGCAAAAGGGGGGGCTCCGGGGAGTATTTT. It yields the protein CASKRGGSGEYF.

The rearrangement joins TRBV29-1 to TRBJ2-3, with D perhaps TRBD2 (5 bases). V was shortened by 7 bases and J by 1 base, with 18 bases between the two germline ends. The CDR3 contains 15 residues. Germline-derived CDR1 and CDR2 are SQVTM and ANQGSEA. The CDR3 loop reads CSAKTSFTGTDTQYF. As DNA, the CDR3 is TGCAGCGCTAAAACTAGTTTTACCGGCACAGATACGCAGTATTTT.

This clonotype has more than one count but fewer than ten. This sequence joins TRBV6-1 and TRBJ2-1; 10 positions agree with TRBD1. The J segment lost 8 bases and the V segment lost 6 bases, leaving 10 bases of the junction unmatched. This CDR3 region has 15 residues. Per the germline V gene, CDR1 is MNHNS and CDR2 is SASEGT. Here the CDR3 reads CASRPRTGGFDEQFF. DNA for the CDR3: TGTGCCAGCAGACCACGGACAGGGGGTTTCGATGAGCAGTTCTTC.

This clonotype occurred many times. The chain couples TRBV20-1 to TRBJ1-1, with 9 bases matching TRBD1. Germline assignment: CDR1 DFQATT and CDR2 SNEGSKA (reference sequence). The CDR3 is 12 amino acids. Here the CDR3 reads CSLLTGGSEAFF. The CDR3 DNA reads TGCAGCCTATTGACAGGGGGATCTGAAGCTTTCTTT.

This chain uses TRBV27 with TRBJ2-1; 11 bases are shared with TRBD2. Per the germline V gene, CDR1 is MNHEY and CDR2 is SMNVEV (reference sequence). J lost 1 base, V lost 6 bases, and 5 bases had no gene match. CDR3 size: 16 residues. CDR3 coding DNA: TGTGCCAGCAGATTAGCGGGAGGGGTATCCTACAATGAGCAGTTCTTC. This codes for CASRLAGGVSYNEQFF.

This clonotype appeared a few times. The rearrangement uses TRBV6-1 and TRBJ2-7; TRBD1 matches 8 bases. The CDR3 length is 13 residues. Germline CDR1 MNHNS, CDR2 SASEGT. The junction had 7 bases not matched to a gene; V was cut back by 8 bases and J by 4 bases. CDR3 DNA sequence: TGTGCCAGCTCGACAGGGGATAATTACGAGCAGTACTTC. Translating gives CASSTGDNYEQYF.

This clonotype turned up a few times. The chain combines TRBV4-2 with TRBJ2-1, with unresolved D. CDR3 length: 12 amino acids. Germline assignment: CDR1 LGHNA and CDR2 YNFKEQ. The V end was cut by 3 bases, the J end by 7 bases, with 7 bases between. CDR3 DNA: TGTGCCAGCAGCCAGGCCAGTAATGAGCAGTTCTTC. As protein: CASSQASNEQFF.

This clonotype occurred a few times. The chain recombines TRBV6-2 or TRBV6-3 with TRBJ2-3, with TRBD2 identical over 9 bases. The CDR3 length is 16 residues. Trimming cost V 5 bases and J 1 base; bases outside gene matches: 7. Germline CDR1 MNHEY, CDR2 SVGEGT. CDR3 coding DNA: TGTGCCAGCAGTCGGGGATGGACTAGCGGCACAGATACGCAGTATTTT. It yields the protein CASSRGWTSGTDTQYF.

This sequence joins TRBV27 and TRBJ1-4; TRBD1 matches 10 bases. The germline CDR1 and CDR2 sequences are MNHEY and SMNVEV (reference sequence). J gave up 8 bases and V 2 bases, and 8 bases lay outside the gene matches. This CDR3 region has 16 residues. The CDR3 nucleotides read TGTGCCAGCAGTTTACGGCTCCGGGACAGGGGCGAAAAACTGTTTTTT. Protein sequence: CASSLRLRDRGEKLFF.

The V call is TRBV7-2, the J call TRBJ1-1; D ambiguous. V lost 2 bases and J lost 4, with 8 bases in between. CDR1 is SGHTA, CDR2 FQGNSA, per germline. CDR3 size: 13 residues. This CDR3 is CASSLLVSTEAFF. CDR3 DNA sequence: TGTGCCAGCAGCTTATTGGTGAGCACTGAAGCTTTCTTT.

This clonotype was counted a few times. J is TRBJ1-1 and V is TRBV5-5; tentatively, D is TRBD1 (6 bases). The germline CDR1 and CDR2 sequences are SGHKS and YYEKEE (reference sequence). The length of the CDR3 is 14 residues. V was clipped by 1 base and J by 3 bases, with 10 bases between them. The CDR3, as DNA: TGTGCCAGCAGCTTGTACGCAGGGGACACTGAAGCTTTCTTT. Translation gives CASSLYAGDTEAFF. Together with reference TRBV5-5 and TRBJ1-1, the CDR3 gives the full variable domain: DAGVTQSPTHLIKTRGQQVTLRCSPISGHKSVSWYQQVLGQGPQFIFQYYEKEERGRGNFPDRFSARQFPNYSSELNVNALLLGDSALYLCASSLYAGDTEAFFGQGTRLTVV.

This clonotype has only a few counts. The gene calls are TRBV20-1 and TRBJ2-4, with 12 bases aligning to TRBD2. V gave up 7 bases and J gave up 0 bases; unmatched junction bases: 13. In germline, CDR1 is DFQATT, CDR2 SNEGSKA (reference sequence). The CDR3 has 18 residues. CDR3 loop: CSVLPGLAGLLAKNIQYF. For the CDR3, the DNA is TGCAGTGTCCTACCGGGACTAGCGGGCCTCCTAGCCAAAAACATTCAGTACTTC.

This clonotype was seen at least ten times. The chain links TRBV4-3 to TRBJ1-2; D is possibly TRBD1 (5 bases). This CDR3 contains 12 residues. V was cut by 4 bases and J by 8 bases, with 11 bases left in between. Germline lookup yields CDR1 LGHNA and CDR2 YSLEER. The CDR3 nucleotides are TGCGCCAGCAGCCGCCAGGGATACGGCTACACCTTC. Translated, it gives CASSRQGYGYTF.

This clonotype was observed at least ten times. The CDR3 DNA is TGTGCCAGCAGCTACACAGGGAGAGCTACTGAAGCTTTCTTT. Residues: CASSYTGRATEAFF. The gene calls are TRBV28 and TRBJ1-1; a weak D match, TRBD1 (6 bases). The CDR3 length is 14 residues. V lost 6 bases, J lost 5 bases, and 16 bases lay in between. Germline lookup yields CDR1 MDHEN and CDR2 SYDVKM.

This chain connects TRBV7-9 to TRBJ2-7; 7 bases match TRBD1. The CDR3 loop spans 15 amino acids. Trimming removed 5 bases from V and 4 bases from J; junction bases left unmatched: 11. Germline V CDR1 and CDR2: SEHNR, FQNEAQ (reference sequence). The CDR3 loop reads CASSHRDRGIYEQYF. DNA of the CDR3: TGTGCCAGCAGCCATCGGGACAGAGGGATTTACGAGCAGTACTTC.

This clonotype appeared many times. The V call is TRBV5-1, the J call TRBJ2-7; 9 nucleotides line up with TRBD1. The CDR3 length is 15 residues. CDR1 and CDR2 (germline): SGHRS, YFSETQ. The trim removed 4 bases at V and 5 bases at J, leaving 10 bases unmatched. In DNA form, the CDR3 reads TGCGCCAGCAGCACCTCGGGACAGGGATTCCACGAGCAGTACTTC. Its translation is CASSTSGQGFHEQYF.

V usage is TRBV28 and J usage is TRBJ2-3, with a weak D call TRBD1 (5 bases). The CDR3 has 16 amino acids. Trimming left V 2 bases short and J 5 bases short, with 17 bases between. Germline V gives CDR1 MDHEN, CDR2 SYDVKM. Here the CDR3 DNA reads TGTGCCAGCAGTTTAGTCCAGGGTCTCGGTAGAGATACGCAGTATTTT. It codes for CASSLVQGLGRDTQYF.

CDR3 in amino acids: CASSLGQGQPQHF. In DNA form, the CDR3 reads TGTGCCAGCAGCTTGGGACAGGGTCAGCCCCAGCATTTT. The chain has TRBV5-6 and TRBJ1-5; 7 nucleotides agree with TRBD1. This CDR3 has 13 residues. Germline CDR1 is SGHDT and CDR2 is YYEEEE. The V segment lost 0 bases and the J segment 6 bases; nucleotides outside the gene matches: 0.

This clonotype appeared a few times. V gene TRBV3-1 combines with J gene TRBJ2-2; D might be TRBD2 (5 bases). The CDR3 spans 15 residues. V lost 5 bases to trimming and J lost 2 bases, with 12 bases between them. Germline-derived CDR1 and CDR2 are LGHDT and YNNKEL (reference sequence). The CDR3 spells CASSVRGTNTGELFF. DNA of the CDR3: TGTGCCAGCAGCGTTCGGGGAACTAACACCGGGGAGCTGTTTTTT.

This clonotype showed up many times. V usage is TRBV30 and J usage is TRBJ2-3; a weak D match, TRBD2 (7 bases). Trimming shortened V by 8 bases and J by 0 bases, and 21 bases separated the two germline ends. The CDR3 loop spans 16 amino acids. The germline gives CDR1 GTSNPN, CDR2 SVGIG (reference sequence). CDR3 sequence reads: CAIGWGGISSTDTQYF. The CDR3 DNA reads as TGTGCCATCGGCTGGGGGGGCATTTCTAGCACAGATACGCAGTATTTT.

A remark on this clonotype: The junction departs from germline at one end; a sequencing error may be responsible. The chain couples TRBV20-1 to TRBJ2-5; weak D call: TRBD2 (6 bases). The CDR3 runs 13 residues. Germline V gene lookup returns CDR1 DFQATT and CDR2 SNEGSKA (reference sequence). The CDR3 loop reads CSARGPGTQGKDF. For the CDR3, the DNA is TGCAGTGCTAGAGGTCCCGGGACTCAAGGGAAGGACTTC.

There are many counts of this clonotype. CDR3 DNA sequence: TGTGCCAGCAGTTTCAGGACAGGGTATACCCGACTTTACACCGGGGAGCTGTTTTTT. This translates into CASSFRTGYTRLYTGELFF. The chain joins TRBV28 to TRBJ2-2; 8 bases map to TRBD1. The CDR3 has 19 residues. V dropped 3 bases and J dropped 3; count of bases not matched to a gene: 15. Looked up from germline, CDR1 is MDHEN and CDR2 is SYDVKM.